This is a list of T cell receptor beta chains from one sample in a study of blood T cell repertoires in COVID-19. Libraries were prepared by immunoSEQ multiplex PCR; TCRdb keeps only in-frame clonotypes and omits some of them. The sample contains roughly 340,000 clones, approximately 89% of which appear only once. Material for sequencing was PBMCs or T cells enriched from blood (not recorded which). The source is a man aged 35 to 55 in a cohort exposed to, infected with or recovered from COVID-19 (not recorded which). The conserved cysteine and the conserved F or W are not part of the CDR3 here. Fields, in order: V gene, clone size, J gene, CDR3 protein. The size of a clone is reported for some rows only, either as once, few or many, or as a class for expanded clones.

>TRBV2|NA|TRBJ1-3
ASIMGQGNTIY
>TRBV9|NA|TRBJ1-2
ASSARQGAFMGSGYT
>TRBV7-9|NA|TRBJ1-2
ASSLFRQRRGGGYT
>TRBV11-3|NA|TRBJ2-2
ASSFGRGRSAGELF
>TRBV11-3|NA|TRBJ2-1
ASSLGLAGGTRNEQF
>TRBV10-3|NA|TRBJ1-3
AIYQASGNTIY
>TRBV27|NA|TRBJ2-1
ASSPRDRAYNEQF
>TRBV28|NA|TRBJ1-5
ASSGTGNQPQH
>TRBV18|NA|TRBJ1-6
ASSTNEGKASPLH
>TRBV11-1|once|TRBJ2-1
ASSPGTIHNEQF
>TRBV29-1|NA|TRBJ1-6
SARTGINSPLH
>TRBV27|NA|TRBJ2-1
ASSPRGLGNEQF
>TRBV6-1|NA|TRBJ2-1
ASSEATPTSGRL
>TRBV5-1|NA|TRBJ2-7
ASSGRGQVYEQY
>TRBV28|NA|TRBJ2-7
ASSSYFALSYEQY
>TRBV18|NA|TRBJ1-4
ASSPGQTNEKLF
>TRBV19|NA|TRBJ1-1
ASKTRDTTEAF
>TRBV19|NA|TRBJ1-2
ASSRDRANYGYT
>TRBV5-1|NA|TRBJ2-4
ASSQGQENIQY
>TRBV29-1|NA|TRBJ2-3
SVVFGGQGRPTQY
>TRBV18|NA|TRBJ1-4
ASSLRTTTNEKLF
>TRBV19|NA|TRBJ2-3
ASSGGFAGNGADTQY
>TRBV19|NA|TRBJ1-6
ASSIDHISRTNSPLH
>TRBV10-3|NA|TRBJ2-6
AISGTGGAGANVLT
>TRBV6-2/TRBV6-3|NA|TRBJ2-2
ASSPGQLNTGELF
>TRBV7-3|many|TRBJ2-5
ASSPGYRETQY
>TRBV7-8|NA|TRBJ2-2
ASSFYGRGTGELF
>TRBV27|NA|TRBJ2-7
ASSFRLTSGPLEQY
>TRBV19|once|TRBJ2-3
ASSARGDTQY
>TRBV27|NA|TRBJ2-7
ASSSRRTGDVRLMAHEQY
>TRBV29-1|NA|TRBJ2-7
SVALAGSEYEQY
>TRBV6-6|NA|TRBJ2-4
ASSYSRLADIQY
>TRBV29-1|NA|TRBJ2-3
SVETYSTDTQY
>TRBV28|NA|TRBJ2-7
ASSPAPGTGIEQY
>TRBV7-9|NA|TRBJ2-1
ASSALTSGSLGEQF
>TRBV2|NA|TRBJ1-2
ASRVQGGGYT
>TRBV27|once|TRBJ2-6
ASSPGGANVLT
>TRBV3-1/TRBV3-2|NA|TRBJ1-4
ASSPSGGAEKLF
>TRBV6-1|NA|TRBJ2-1
ASSEGLARVNEQF
>TRBV5-6|NA|TRBJ1-1
ASSLVPGTEAF
>TRBV28|NA|TRBJ1-2
ATQGGTAGPLYGYT
>TRBV4-1|NA|TRBJ1-1
ASRSGVGGREAF
>TRBV7-8|NA|TRBJ2-1
ASSPAQVAGDGEQF
>TRBV27|once|TRBJ2-2
ASSGHLRETGELF
>TRBV30|NA|TRBJ1-1
AWRDGQTNTEAF
>TRBV18|NA|TRBJ1-2
ASSPPDRVGNGYT
>TRBV27|NA|TRBJ1-1
ASRRTGTGSEAF
>TRBV5-1|NA|TRBJ2-1
ASSPTSGVINEQF
>TRBV24-1|NA|TRBJ2-5
ATSDFQDRGLETQY
>TRBV27|NA|TRBJ2-7
ASSLGTELYYEQY
>TRBV2|NA|TRBJ1-5
ASSRDANQPQH